The clone carrying this T cell receptor beta chain was seen only once. These data belong to a study of blood T cell repertoires in COVID-19. Overall study context: Acute and convalescent COVID-19 specimens originated in the United States, Italy and Spain. The analysed material was cDNA or gDNA that came from T cells, B-cell-depleted T cells, or PBMCs.

Germline assignment: CDR1 LNHDA and CDR2 SQIVND (reference sequence). The CDR3 spans 14 residues. Trimming stripped 3 bases from V and 2 bases from J, with 8 bases between. Here immunoSEQ multiplex PCR was the method, and the copy in TCRdb shows in-frame clones only, minus some. The sample contains some 460,000 clones, 85% to 90% of which appear only once. This receptor was obtained from a woman under 40 with acute or convalescent COVID-19. This chain links TRBV19 with TRBJ1-5; no definite D call. Material for sequencing was peripheral blood. The CDR3 DNA sequence: TGTGCCAGTAGTATCGGGGTTCGCAATCAGCCCCAGCATTTT. Its translation is CASSIGVRNQPQHF.